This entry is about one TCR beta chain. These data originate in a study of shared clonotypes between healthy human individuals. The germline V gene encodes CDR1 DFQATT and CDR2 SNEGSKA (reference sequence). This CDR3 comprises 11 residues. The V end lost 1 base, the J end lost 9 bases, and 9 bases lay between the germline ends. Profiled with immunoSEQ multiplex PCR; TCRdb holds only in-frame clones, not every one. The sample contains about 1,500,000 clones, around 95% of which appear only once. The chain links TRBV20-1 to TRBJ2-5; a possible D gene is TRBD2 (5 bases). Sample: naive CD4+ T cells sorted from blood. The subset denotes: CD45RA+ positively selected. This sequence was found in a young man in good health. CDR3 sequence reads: CSARAERAQYF. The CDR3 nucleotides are TGCAGTGCTAGAGCAGAGAGGGCCCAGTACTTC.